A selection of T cell receptor beta chains follows, all from one sample in a study of shared T cell receptors in the human thymus. The assay was immunoSEQ multiplex PCR, and TCRdb's table has in-frame clones only and misses some. This sample has 550,000 to 800,000 clones, with approximately 85% found just once. A further study also used this sample, focusing on human thymus T cells.

Sequencing used thymocytes. All receptors come from a girl under three years old with a congenital heart defect. CDR3s include the opening cysteine and the closing phenylalanine or tryptophan.

TRBV27,CASSPQGRGTEAFF
TRBV14,CASSQEQVYEQYF
TRBV29-1,CSVEGSGGSSSYNEQFF
TRBV19,CASSIDRGLAESPNEQFF
TRBV5-4,CASSPEGDTGELFF
TRBV12-5,CASGGPGVAKNIQYF
TRBV19,CASTRKDTIYF
TRBV5-4,CASSSNTNMGGDGYTF
TRBV27,CASSSSDRLPQETQYF
TRBV7-3,CASSLIWTGSYNEQFF
TRBV7-2,CASSLPDLNTEAFF
TRBV4-2,CASSQDGGDHEQFF
TRBV10-3,CAISEPTGPTEAFF
TRBV27,CASSPDRGSPLHGCTF
TRBV6-4,CASSDSGQGAITEAFF
TRBV7-3,CASSTDRAGSSGNTIYF
TRBV4-1,CASTPDRGLPPYNSPLHF
TRBV19,CASINVASGVPDTQYF
TRBV4-1,CASSQDRGTPTDTQYF
TRBV9,CASSQGAGATIDNEKLFF
TRBV4-3,CASSQLYGLAGGQYNEQFF
TRBV7-9,CASSLVQIEQFF
TRBV2,CASSEGAGSSYYGYTF
TRBV4-1,CASSPRTDAPRSPLHF
TRBV5-4,CASSLPDSVATEMNTEAFF
TRBV7-2,CASSSLSAGPSYGYTF
TRBV6-5,CASSSGTGGRVTQYF
TRBV2,CASGSQGRVGQPQHF
TRBV10-3,CAISEVDRVNGTQYF
TRBV7-9,CASSLCLDGPTNEKLFF
TRBV19,CASIRQGSGELFF
TRBV4-1,CASSHRFWGGPTDTQYF
TRBV28,CASRPREGEEKLFF
TRBV6-1,CASSAQGVNYGYTF
TRBV5-8,CASKAARGSYEQYF
TRBV28,CASSFPGRGSGQPQHF
TRBV9,CASSVVDRGGGETQYF
TRBV11-2,CASSFYMSLNTEAFF
TRBV18,CASSPRILGQGVESSRSHNEQFF
TRBV5-1,CASSPGGADYLNSPLHF
TRBV9,CASSVDSNNYGYTF
TRBV2,CASAEVGQGHYEQYF
TRBV27,CASSLLTGGMVNTEAFF
TRBV5-1,CASSLYPASSGNTIYF
TRBV6-1,CASSVWPPGSPLHF
TRBV10-3,CAISSTRASGQGVIESDSNEKLFF
TRBV4-1,CASSPGTGGYEQYF
TRBV19,CASSINVWGVETQYF
TRBV4-3,CASSQNGTEGENTEAFF
TRBV11-2,CASSFGGLGETQYF
TRBV6-1,CASSESPLSGNPDSGANVLTF
TRBV4-3,CASSPRTGGRADTQYF
TRBV6-1,CAGKETGTGSYEQYF
TRBV5-6,CASSLRFRVYGYTF
TRBV6-1,CASSEYGFGEGEVGYTF